The entry that follows covers one TCR beta chain sequence. Its antigen target is currently unknown. No much larger clone is present one base from it, and per-base qualities are unavailable. The germline V gene specifies SQVTM as CDR1 and ANQGSEA as CDR2. Counted from cysteine to phenylalanine, this CDR3 has 13 amino acids. CDR3 DNA only is kept here, 39 bases in frame from base 1. The entry originates in a study of blood T cells in healthy people across ages (dated by TCRdb to between 2015 and 2016). For the wider study: In model experiments, template switching captured roughly one uniquely barcoded TCR beta cDNA molecule for every two T cells. Age-related changes in TCR beta repertoire diversity were measured in the study by deep sequencing normalized with unique cDNA molecular identifiers. Four age groups were formed from the donors: young (average approximately 15 years), middle-aged (around 41), aged (about 62) and long-lived (roughly 81). To avoid experimental bias, donors of different ages were spread randomly across the sequencing lanes. For two donors (one aged 18 to 29 and one aged 80 or older), the study analyzed two additional independent replicas of 1 million unique cDNA reads from the same blood draw.

Study-wide conclusions, independent of this receptor: Estimates of total diversity based on one million sequenced T cells were regarded as lower bounds and as underestimates. As age increased, observed TCR beta diversity per million T cells dropped in a roughly linear way, and a significant reduction was already evident by age roughly 36. Donor CMV infection status was unknown, potentially confounding age-related changes in expanded clonotypes. The percentage of naive T cells measured by flow cytometry correlated strongly with observed TCR beta diversity. Bulk unsorted PBMC profiling prevented conclusive comparison of naive and antigen-experienced compartments. The long-lived group showed more naive CD4+ T cells, fewer expanded clones and increased TCR diversity than the aged group, suggesting age selection.

The roughly 39 donors, aged about 6 to 95 years, were systemically healthy Caucasian individuals from Russia. Each donor gave approximately 10 milliliters of peripheral blood, collected into EDTA-treated Vacutainer tubes. PBMCs were isolated by Ficoll-Paque density-gradient centrifugation, with at least 6.5 million obtained per sample. Total RNA was extracted from PBMCs with Trizol reagent, with at least 6 micrograms obtained per sample. For every donor, flow cytometry on a PBMC aliquot measured the percentage of naive CD45RAhigh/CD27high T cells. Receptor amplification or capture employed 5' RACE. The run used an Illumina HiSeq 2500. A second PCR of about 7 to 12 cycles was run with a J-beta primer mix and a sample-barcoded 5' primer. Each TCR beta cDNA molecule received a unique molecular identifier from a template-switch 5' adaptor carrying 12 random nucleotides. Each sample yielded at least 2.5 million CDR3-containing paired-end reads. All of the RNA was converted into first-strand cDNA using the Mint cDNA synthesis kit, with a TRBC-specific oligonucleotide serving as the primer. Following uracil-DNA glycosylase treatment, a first 18-cycle PCR with universal primers M1SS and BC2_uni_R was performed on all cDNA. The original methods were these. Normalization of each sample was performed by random selection of 1 million high-quality reads, each carrying a distinct molecular identifier. Instead of being binned into consensus sequences, reads that shared molecular identifiers were thrown out. CDR3 identification, clonotype clustering and error correction used MiTCR with a Q25 quality threshold and the strictest error-elimination algorithm. A nonparametric unseen species model with Euler transformation was used to estimate a lower bound on total TCR beta diversity. Using fastp at Q25 and MiXCR, TCRdb reprocessed the public reads and kept productive beta chains. Here each entry gathers all rows of one CDR3 protein and keeps the most common genes and DNA. The V and J calls and clone size come from TCRdb's table, not from the authors' own analysis. The sample table lists about 780,000 distinct CDR3 sequences, less than 60% of them with a count of one. Roughly 20% of the sample comes from the top ten.

The clonotype comes from a man at least 80 years old in good health. Rearrangement joined TRBV29-1 to TRBJ2-5, with no confidently assigned D gene. The end of the DNA fits TRBJ2-7 better, so the J call may be wrong. Sequenced material: blood. The bases are TGCAGCGTTGTATCACAACAAACCTACGAGCAGTACTTC. Its protein is CSVVSQQTYEQYF.